This TCR beta chain was retrieved from a study of T cells expressing NK-cell markers. Turning to the study itself: Repertoires of TCR beta were obtained from T cells sorted as CD3+CD56+NKG2C+, CD3+CD56+NKG2C- and CD3+CD56-NKG2C+. Points from the study as a whole: The leading position in the CD3+CD56-NKG2C+ fraction of several donors also went to these clonotypes. Dominant NKG2C+ clonotype frequencies of roughly 1.0-7.0% of CD8+ T cells were measured in about six donors.

The CDR3 spans 13 residues. Germline CDR1 is SGHTA and CDR2 is FQGNSA. As regards this clonotype: Its antigen is undetermined.

One entry per CDR3 protein, without DNA, is what TCRdb gives after re-calling the 5' RACE reads. The table counts around 100,000 distinct CDR3 sequences; less than 20% lies in the top ten. The source of this sequence is a woman between 18 and 75 years old in good health. The chain recombines TRBV7-2 with TRBJ2-1; TCRdb picks TRBD1, but there is no DNA to check that call. Sample: blood T cells: a sorted CD56 or NKG2C T cell subset, CD4+ or CD8+ T cells, or bulk PBMC T cells (not recorded which). The CDR3 sequence is CASSFTGTNEQFF. The full variable domain, with the rest looked up from reference TRBV7-2 and TRBJ2-1, is GAGVSQSPSNKVTEKGKDVELRCDPISGHTALYWYRQSLGQGLEFLIYFQGNSAPDKSGLPSDRFSAERTGGSVSTLTIQRTQQEDSAVYLCASSFTGTNEQFFGPGTRLTVL.